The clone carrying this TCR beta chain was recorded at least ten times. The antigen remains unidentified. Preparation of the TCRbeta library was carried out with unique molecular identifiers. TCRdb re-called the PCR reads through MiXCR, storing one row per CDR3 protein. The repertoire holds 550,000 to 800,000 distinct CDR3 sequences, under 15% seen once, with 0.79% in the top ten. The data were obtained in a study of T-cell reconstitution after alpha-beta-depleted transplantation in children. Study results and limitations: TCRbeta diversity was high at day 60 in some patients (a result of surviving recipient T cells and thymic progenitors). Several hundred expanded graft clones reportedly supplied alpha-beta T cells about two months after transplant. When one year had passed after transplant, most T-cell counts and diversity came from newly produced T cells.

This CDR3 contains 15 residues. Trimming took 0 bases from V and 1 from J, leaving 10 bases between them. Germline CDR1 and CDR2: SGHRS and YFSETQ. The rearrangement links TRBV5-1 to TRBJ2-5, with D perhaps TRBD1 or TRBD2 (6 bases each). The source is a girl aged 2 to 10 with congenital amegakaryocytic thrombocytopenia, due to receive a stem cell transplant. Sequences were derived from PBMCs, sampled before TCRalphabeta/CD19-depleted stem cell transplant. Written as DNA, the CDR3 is TGCGCCAGCAGCTTGGATCGGGGGCTCCAAGAGACCCAGTACTTC. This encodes CASSLDRGLQETQYF.